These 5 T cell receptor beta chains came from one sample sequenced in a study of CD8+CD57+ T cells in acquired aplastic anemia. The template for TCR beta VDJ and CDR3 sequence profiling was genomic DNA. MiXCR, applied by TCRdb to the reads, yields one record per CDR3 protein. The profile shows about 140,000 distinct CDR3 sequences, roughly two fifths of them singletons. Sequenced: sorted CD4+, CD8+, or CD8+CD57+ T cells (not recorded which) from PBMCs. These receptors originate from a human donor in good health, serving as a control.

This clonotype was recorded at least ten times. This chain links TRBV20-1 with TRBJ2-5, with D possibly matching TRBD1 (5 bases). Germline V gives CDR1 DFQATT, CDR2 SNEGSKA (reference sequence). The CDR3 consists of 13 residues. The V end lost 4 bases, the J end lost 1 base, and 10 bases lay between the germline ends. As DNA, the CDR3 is TGCAGTGCTACTCAGGGAAGCCAAGAGACCCAGTACTTC. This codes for CSATQGSQETQYF.

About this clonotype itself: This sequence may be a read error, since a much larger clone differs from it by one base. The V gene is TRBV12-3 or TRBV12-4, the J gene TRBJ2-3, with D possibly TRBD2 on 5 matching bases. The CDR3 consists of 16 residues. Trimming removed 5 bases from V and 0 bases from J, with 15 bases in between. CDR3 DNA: TGTGCCAGCAGTGCTCGGACTGCGACTAGCACAGATACGCAGTATTTT. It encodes CASSARTATSTDTQYF.

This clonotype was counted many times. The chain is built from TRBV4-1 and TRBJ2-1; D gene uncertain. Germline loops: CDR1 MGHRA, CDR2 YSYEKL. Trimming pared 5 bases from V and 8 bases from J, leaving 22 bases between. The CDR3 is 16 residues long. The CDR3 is CASSVRRPTPDDEQFF. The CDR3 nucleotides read TGCGCCAGCAGCGTCAGGCGGCCCACGCCGGACGATGAGCAGTTCTTC.

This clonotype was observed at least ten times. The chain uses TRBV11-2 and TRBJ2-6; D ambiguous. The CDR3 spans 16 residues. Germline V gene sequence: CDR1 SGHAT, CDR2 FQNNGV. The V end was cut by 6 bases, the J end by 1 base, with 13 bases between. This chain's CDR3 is CASSPPPRSGANVLTF. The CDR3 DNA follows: TGTGCCAGCAGTCCCCCGCCTCGATCTGGGGCCAACGTCCTGACTTTC. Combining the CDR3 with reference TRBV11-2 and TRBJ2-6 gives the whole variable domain EAGVAQSPRYKIIEKRQSVAFWCNPISGHATLYWYQQILGQGPKLLIQFQNNGVVDDSQLPKDRFSAERLKGVDSTLKIQPAKLEDSAVYLCASSPPPRSGANVLTFGAGSRLTVL.

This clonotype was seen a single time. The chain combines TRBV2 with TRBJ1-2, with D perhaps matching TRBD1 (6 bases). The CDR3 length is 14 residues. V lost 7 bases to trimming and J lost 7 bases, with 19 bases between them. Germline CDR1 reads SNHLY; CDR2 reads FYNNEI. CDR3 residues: CASNRQAGASGYTF. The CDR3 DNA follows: TGTGCCAGCAACAGACAGGCTGGGGCATCTGGCTACACCTTC.